The 14 T cell receptor beta chains given below trace back to one sample, sequenced in a study of T cells in Graves' hyperthyroidism and ophthalmopathy. Regions amplified from RNA transcripts were the TCR beta CDR3 regions. First-round RT-PCR of the TCR CDR3 relied on the HTBI primer set. TCRdb re-called the multiplex PCR reads through MiXCR, storing one row per CDR3 protein. The sample records 610,000 or so distinct CDR3 sequences, roughly 46% being singletons. The sample comprised peripheral blood or thyroid tissue (not recorded which). Receptor source: a woman between 18 and 29 years old with Graves' hyperthyroidism.

Ten or more counts support this clonotype. The chain uses TRBV15 and TRBJ2-2, with D tentatively TRBD2 (6 bases). Trimming stripped 5 bases from V and 14 bases from J, with 24 bases between. The CDR3 length is 15 residues. Germline V lookup: CDR1 LNHNV, CDR2 YYDKDF (reference sequence). The CDR3 protein is CATSGFEGTEGSLFF. Written as DNA, the CDR3 is TGTGCCACCAGCGGGTTTGAAGGGACTGAAGGTAGTCTGTTTTTT.

Remarks on this clonotype: It is unclear where the CDR3 begins or ends on the DNA, so no DNA is shown, and the CDR3 is as TCRdb lists it. This chain connects TRBV2 to TRBJ1-4; the table gives TRBD1 as D, unverified against the DNA. The CDR3 contains 22 residues when both ends are counted. Germline values: CDR1 SNHLY, CDR2 FYNNEI. CDR3 sequence: CASRGTAYGYTFGSGTTGELFF.

The gene calls are TRBV2 and TRBJ1-4, with unresolved D. Germline loops: CDR1 SNHLY, CDR2 FYNNEI. Trimming pared 6 bases from V and 10 bases from J, leaving 24 bases between. The CDR3 is 16 amino acids. The CDR3: CASSPGGLSGLGKLFF. Written as DNA, the CDR3 is TGTGCCAGCAGCCCGGGAGGGTTGAGCGGGTTAGGAAAACTGTTTTTT.

V gene TRBV20-1 combines with J gene TRBJ2-5; tentative D call: TRBD1 (5 bases). The V end was cut by 0 bases, the J end by 5 bases, with 13 bases between. This CDR3 is 14 amino acids long. Germline V gene data show CDR1 as DFQATT and CDR2 as SNEGSKA (reference sequence). CDR3: CSARDHQGGETQYF. CDR3 DNA: TGCAGTGCTAGAGATCACCAGGGTGGGGAGACCCAGTACTTC.

This clonotype was detected once. The rearrangement uses TRBV29-1 and TRBJ2-7; 12 nucleotides align to TRBD2. Trimming removed 4 bases from V and 7 bases from J; junction bases left unmatched: 14. This CDR3 has 16 amino acids. Germline V CDR1 and CDR2: SQVTM, ANQGSEA. The CDR3 bases are TGCAGCGTTGGGACTAGCGGGACAAGGTCCTACAATGAGCAGTACTTC. Protein sequence: CSVGTSGTRSYNEQYF.

This clonotype was counted at least ten times. The chain carries TRBV12-5 and TRBJ1-5, with D unclear. Deletions cut 3 bases from V and 5 bases from J, with 14 bases between. The CDR3 is made up of 15 amino acids. Germline CDR1 LGHNT, CDR2 FRNRAP. The CDR3 DNA reads as TGTGCTAGTGGTTTTAGCGGGATTCAGGATCAGCCCCAGCATTTT. It specifies CASGFSGIQDQPQHF.

The chain recombines TRBV20-1 with TRBJ2-5; D may be TRBD1 (6 bases). The V end lost 6 bases, the J end lost 2 bases, and 16 bases lay between the germline ends. The germline V gene encodes CDR1 DFQATT and CDR2 SNEGSKA (reference sequence). CDR3 length: 14 residues. The CDR3 spells CSASSSRGQETQYF. CDR3 DNA: TGCAGTGCCAGCAGCTCTAGGGGGCAAGAGACCCAGTACTTC.

This clonotype was observed at least ten times. J is TRBJ2-5 and V is TRBV11-3, with D tentatively TRBD2 (5 bases). The CDR3 loop spans 14 amino acids. With 5 bases removed from V and 5 bases from J, the gap between germline ends came to 15 bases. Germline CDR1 SGHNT, CDR2 YENEEA. For the CDR3, the DNA is TGTGCCAGCAGCGCAGCCGAGGGCGGGGAGACCCAGTACTTC. Translation gives CASSAAEGGETQYF.

This clonotype was found once. V gene TRBV24-1 combines with J gene TRBJ1-4, with D hard to call. Trimming removed 10 bases from V and 8 bases from J, with 13 bases in between. This CDR3 has 12 amino acids. CDR1 is KGHDR, CDR2 SFDVKD, per germline. The CDR3 sequence is CATQPGREKLFF. The CDR3 DNA is TGTGCCACTCAACCGGGCAGGGAAAAACTGTTTTTT.

In its sample, this clonotype was seen many times. The V gene is TRBV27, the J gene TRBJ2-5, with 8 bases identical to TRBD2. CDR1 and CDR2 from the germline V gene are MNHEY and SMNVEV (reference sequence). The CDR3 is 14 amino acids. J was trimmed by 7 bases and V by 2 bases; bases with no gene match: 6. Here the CDR3 reads CASSLQAGVRTQYF. CDR3 sequence (DNA): TGTGCCAGCAGTTTACAAGCGGGAGTGCGGACCCAGTACTTC.

V usage is TRBV20-1 and J usage is TRBJ1-1; D is undetermined. Per germline, CDR1 DFQATT and CDR2 SNEGSKA (reference sequence). The CDR3 consists of 11 residues. Between the trimmed V and J ends, which lost 7 bases and 0 bases, there was a span of 6 bases. CDR3 region: CSDQVNTEAFF. The DNA for the CDR3 is TGCAGTGATCAGGTGAACACTGAAGCTTTCTTT.

This clonotype was counted at least ten times. V is TRBV6-6 and J is TRBJ2-2; TRBD1 aligns across 12 bases. J was trimmed by 6 bases and V by 9 bases; bases with no gene match: 5. The CDR3 length is 14 residues. Germline values: CDR1 MNHNY, CDR2 SVGAGI (reference sequence). CDR3 residues: CASSGTGGSGELFF. DNA for the CDR3: TGTGCCAGTTCCGGGACAGGGGGCTCCGGGGAGCTGTTTTTT.

This clonotype was found once. Being one base from a much bigger clone, this may be a read error. The chain combines TRBV7-2 with TRBJ2-3; TRBD2 is a possible D gene (5 bases). Germline-derived CDR1 and CDR2 are SGHTA and FQGNSA. This CDR3 has 17 amino acids. V was cut by 2 bases and J by 1 base, with 16 bases left in between. The CDR3 is CTSSLPDTSHRTDTQYF. The CDR3 DNA is TGTACCAGCAGCTTACCTGATACTAGTCACCGCACAGATACGCAGTATTTT.

This clonotype was seen ten or more times. V usage is TRBV5-1 and J usage is TRBJ2-2; 8 bases are a match to TRBD1. With 1 base clipped from V and 0 bases from J, the junction kept 5 bases outside the gene matches. The CDR3 runs 17 residues. Germline loops: CDR1 SGHRS, CDR2 YFSETQ. The CDR3 bases are TGCGCCAGCAGCTTGTCCCGGGACAGGCCGAACACCGGGGAGCTGTTTTTT. The encoded protein is CASSLSRDRPNTGELFF.